The 13 T cell receptor beta chains presented below share a single source sample, sequenced in a study of graft-versus-host responses after intestinal transplantation. Intraepithelial lymphocytes and lamina propria lymphocytes were released through processing of graft tissue. Method: immunoSEQ multiplex PCR; TCRdb's copy keeps in-frame clones and lacks some. The repertoire has nearly 30,000 clones, about four fifths of them found once; the top ten carry roughly 3.2%. Specimen: ileum tissue, collected 98 days after intestinal transplantation. The receptor source for this set is a human patient who received an intestinal transplant, so some T cells may come from the graft donor.

The V and J genes are TRBV27 and TRBJ1-6, with no clear D. Germline CDR1 is MNHEY and CDR2 is SMNVEV (reference sequence). The CDR3 is 16 amino acids. Trimming took off 6 bases at V and 7 bases at J, with 19 bases between the two ends. CDR3 residues: CASSYRRAGTNSPLHF. As DNA, the CDR3 is TGTGCCAGCAGCTACAGAAGGGCGGGTACGAATTCACCCCTCCACTTT.

Details on this clone: The sample holds other DNA sequences that translate to the same CDR3. The chain is built from TRBV6-1 and TRBJ2-1, with a possible D match to TRBD2 (6 bases). V was pared by 3 bases and J by 0 bases, with 9 bases between. The CDR3 sequence is 15 residues long. Germline CDR1 is MNHNS and CDR2 is SASEGT. The CDR3 region is CASSDLGGSYNEQFF. The CDR3 bases are TGTGCCAGCAGTGATCTGGGGGGCTCCTACAATGAGCAGTTCTTC.

The chain recombines TRBV7-2 with TRBJ2-2; D may be TRBD2 (5 bases). CDR3 size: 14 residues. Germline-derived CDR1 and CDR2 are SGHTA and FQGNSA. The ends were cut back, 6 bases at V and 3 bases at J, with 11 bases in the middle. The CDR3 reads CASRERSYTGELFF. The CDR3 region has the DNA TGTGCCAGCAGGGAGCGGTCTTACACCGGGGAGCTGTTTTTT.

This clone was recorded only once. The chain combines TRBV19 with TRBJ2-7; D gene unclear. The CDR3 has 11 residues. V dropped 8 bases and J dropped 7 bases, with 12 bases sitting between them. CDR1 is LNHDA and CDR2 is SQIVND in the germline V gene (reference sequence). Here the CDR3 DNA reads TGTGCCAGTGGGCCCGTACATGAGCAGTACTTC. Its translation: CASGPVHEQYF.

Here the CDR3 reads CASSPLSGGADEQYF. CDR3 bases: TGCGCCAGCAGCCCCCTGAGCGGGGGGGCGGATGAGCAGTACTTC. The chain carries TRBV4-1 and TRBJ2-7; 10 nucleotides line up with TRBD2. The CDR3 consists of 15 residues. In germline, CDR1 is MGHRA, CDR2 YSYEKL. With 4 bases clipped from V and 7 bases from J, the junction kept 10 bases outside the gene matches.

The rearrangement uses TRBV10-2 and TRBJ1-1; perhaps TRBD1 as D (5 bases). The V end lost 2 bases, the J end lost 7 bases, and 8 bases lay between the germline ends. Germline V gene sequence: CDR1 WSHSY, CDR2 SAAADI. The CDR3 is 12 amino acids. This chain's CDR3 is CASSEGAVEAFF. The CDR3 bases are TGCGCCAGCAGTGAGGGGGCAGTTGAAGCTTTCTTT.

This clone was counted a few times. This rearrangement joins TRBV28 to TRBJ2-7, with 9 nucleotides matching TRBD1. In germline, CDR1 is MDHEN, CDR2 SYDVKM. The V and J ends lost 5 bases and 1 base, in that order; junction bases with no gene match: 9. The CDR3 consists of 16 residues. This CDR3 reads CASSRLTGTGSYEQYF. Here the CDR3 DNA reads TGTGCCAGCAGTCGACTGACCGGGACAGGGTCCTACGAGCAGTACTTC.

The rearrangement joins TRBV7-6 to TRBJ2-5; no reliable D call. Trimming stripped 1 base from V and 5 bases from J, with 14 bases between. Germline CDR1 SGHVS, CDR2 FNYEAQ. This CDR3 comprises 15 residues. CDR3 region: CASSLVPGFEETQYF. As DNA, the CDR3 is TGTGCCAGCAGCTTAGTACCCGGGTTTGAGGAGACCCAGTACTTC.

The chain combines TRBV7-8 with TRBJ1-5; unclear D gene. Germline CDR1 is SGHVS and CDR2 is FQNEAQ. The CDR3 extends over 14 amino acids. V shed 1 base and J shed 6 bases, with 10 bases lying between them. CDR3 bases: TGTGCCAGCAGCTTAGGTGGCGGCAGTCAGCCCCAGCATTTT. It yields the protein CASSLGGGSQPQHF.

V usage is TRBV27 and J usage is TRBJ1-1; D not resolved. There are 13 residues in the CDR3. Germline lookup yields CDR1 MNHEY and CDR2 SMNVEV (reference sequence). The ends were cut back, 0 bases at V and 2 bases at J, with 4 bases in the middle. The chain's CDR3 is CASSLSTNTEAFF. The CDR3 bases are TGTGCCAGCAGTTTATCGACCAACACTGAAGCTTTCTTT.

The chain recombines TRBV6-5 with TRBJ1-1; D not resolved. CDR3 size: 14 residues. Germline V gives CDR1 MNHEY, CDR2 SVGAGI. Trimming left V 6 bases short and J 6 bases short, with 17 bases between. CDR3 residues: CASRVLVGWAEAFF. In DNA form, the CDR3 reads TGTGCCAGCAGGGTCCTGGTGGGATGGGCTGAAGCTTTCTTT.

In its sample, this clone was seen once. The gene calls are TRBV7-9 and TRBJ1-5; D gene unclear. The CDR3 extends over 15 amino acids. The V gene lost 1 base and the J gene lost 5 bases, with 12 bases spanning the gap. Germline CDR1 SEHNR, CDR2 FQNEAQ (reference sequence). The CDR3 loop reads CASSLGTGPHQPQHF. Written as DNA, the CDR3 is TGTGCCAGCAGCTTAGGAACGGGCCCCCATCAGCCCCAGCATTTT.

The chain joins TRBV28 to TRBJ1-2, with 8 bases that match TRBD1. Germline V gives CDR1 MDHEN, CDR2 SYDVKM. This CDR3 contains 16 residues. V trimming: 2 bases; J trimming: 5 bases; junction bases outside the gene matches: 10. CDR3 DNA: TGTGCCAGCAGTTTAGGGGGACAGGTTTCCTATTATGGCTACACCTTC. Amino acid sequence: CASSLGGQVSYYGYTF.